The rows below give T cell receptor beta chains drawn from one sample of a study of regulatory T cells in long-lasting Graves disease. Each CDR3 protein gets one entry after TCRdb re-called the multiplex PCR reads with MiXCR. The profile shows about 620,000 distinct CDR3 sequences, around 17% of them singletons. This sample also belongs to another study, concerning T cells in Graves' hyperthyroidism and ophthalmopathy.

The source was peripheral blood mononuclear cells (PBMCs), collected at new diagnosis, from a patient treated with antithyroid drugs. Every receptor here comes from a woman between 25 and 40 years old with Graves disease. Both conserved end residues are trimmed from each CDR3.

v_call	cdr3_aa
TRBV5-5	ASSLRTVNEKLF
TRBV19	ASGTGGYRVAEAF
TRBV3-1	ASSQWGLAGSSYNEQF
TRBV4-1	ASSQGVLETDTQY
TRBV7-2	ASSLMWETYEQY
TRBV12-3/TRBV12-4	ASSFRTGSGNTIY
TRBV7-9	ASSLPPPGRPFEDEQY
TRBV6-1	ASSEWGGGVNGYT
TRBV29-1	SVEEAGEGPSPYGNEQF
TRBV27	ASSPPVGAGELF
TRBV24-1	ATSVTDTQY
TRBV6-1	ASSAQGDTQY
TRBV28	ASSYWGNDEQY